Below, one TCR beta chain is given with its context. No antigen is known for it. The sample is drawn from a study of response to subunit inactivated influenza vaccine. Whole-study results and caveats: Authors suggested each seasonal influenza vaccination recruits few new T cells.

CDR3 length: 17 residues. Losses at the gene ends were 3 bases for V and 2 bases for J; bases not matched to a gene: 12. The V gene's germline CDR1 is KGHDR and CDR2 SFDVKD. TCRdb passed the RT-PCR reads through MiXCR, listing each CDR3 protein once. Here the sample spans 500,000 to 600,000 distinct CDR3 sequences, about 7.6% being singletons. This sequence was found in a man aged 45-69 years who received an inactivated influenza vaccine. The gene calls are TRBV24-1 and TRBJ2-7; TRBD1 matches at 7 bases. The specimen was PBMCs from blood, collected less than 30 months after vaccination. CDR3 protein: CATSDRPTGFSTYEQYF. The CDR3 DNA reads TGTGCCACCAGTGATCGACCGACAGGGTTTTCGACCTACGAGCAGTACTTC.